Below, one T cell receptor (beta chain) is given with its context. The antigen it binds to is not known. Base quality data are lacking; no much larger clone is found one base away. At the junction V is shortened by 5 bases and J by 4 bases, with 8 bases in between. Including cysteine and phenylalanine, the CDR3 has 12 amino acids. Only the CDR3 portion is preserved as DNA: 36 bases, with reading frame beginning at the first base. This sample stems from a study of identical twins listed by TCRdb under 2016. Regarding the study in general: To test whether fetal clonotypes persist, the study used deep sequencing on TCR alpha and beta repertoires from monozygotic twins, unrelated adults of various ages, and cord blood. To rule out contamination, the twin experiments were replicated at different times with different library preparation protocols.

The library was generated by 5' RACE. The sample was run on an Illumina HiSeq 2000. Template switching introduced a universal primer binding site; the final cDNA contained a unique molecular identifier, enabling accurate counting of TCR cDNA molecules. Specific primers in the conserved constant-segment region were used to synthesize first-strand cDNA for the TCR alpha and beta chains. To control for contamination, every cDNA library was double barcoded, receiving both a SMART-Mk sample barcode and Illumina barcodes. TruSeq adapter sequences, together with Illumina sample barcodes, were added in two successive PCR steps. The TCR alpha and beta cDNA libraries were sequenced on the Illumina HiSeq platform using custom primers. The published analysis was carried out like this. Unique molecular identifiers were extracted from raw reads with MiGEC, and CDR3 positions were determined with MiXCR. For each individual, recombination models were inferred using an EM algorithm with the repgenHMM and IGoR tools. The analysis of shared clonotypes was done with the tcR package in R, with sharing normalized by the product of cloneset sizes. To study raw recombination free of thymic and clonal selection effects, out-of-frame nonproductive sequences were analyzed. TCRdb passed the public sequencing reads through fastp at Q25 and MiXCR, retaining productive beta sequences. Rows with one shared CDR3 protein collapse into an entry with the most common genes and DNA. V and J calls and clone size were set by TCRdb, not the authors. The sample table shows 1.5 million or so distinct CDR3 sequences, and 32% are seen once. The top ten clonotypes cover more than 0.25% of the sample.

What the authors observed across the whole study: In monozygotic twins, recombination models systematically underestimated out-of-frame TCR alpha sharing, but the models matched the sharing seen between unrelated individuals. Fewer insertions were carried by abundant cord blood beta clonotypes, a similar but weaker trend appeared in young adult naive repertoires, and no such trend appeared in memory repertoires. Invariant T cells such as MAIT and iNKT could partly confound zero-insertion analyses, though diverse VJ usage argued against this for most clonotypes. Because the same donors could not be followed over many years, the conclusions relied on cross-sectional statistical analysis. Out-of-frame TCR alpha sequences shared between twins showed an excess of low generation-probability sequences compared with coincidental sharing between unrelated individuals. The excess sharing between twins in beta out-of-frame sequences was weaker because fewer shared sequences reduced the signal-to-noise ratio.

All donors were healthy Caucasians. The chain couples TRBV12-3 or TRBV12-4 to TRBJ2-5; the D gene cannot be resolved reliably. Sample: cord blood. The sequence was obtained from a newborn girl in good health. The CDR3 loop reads CASSGIRETQYF. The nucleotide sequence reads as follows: TGTGCCAGCAGTGGAATTAGAGAGACCCAGTACTTC.